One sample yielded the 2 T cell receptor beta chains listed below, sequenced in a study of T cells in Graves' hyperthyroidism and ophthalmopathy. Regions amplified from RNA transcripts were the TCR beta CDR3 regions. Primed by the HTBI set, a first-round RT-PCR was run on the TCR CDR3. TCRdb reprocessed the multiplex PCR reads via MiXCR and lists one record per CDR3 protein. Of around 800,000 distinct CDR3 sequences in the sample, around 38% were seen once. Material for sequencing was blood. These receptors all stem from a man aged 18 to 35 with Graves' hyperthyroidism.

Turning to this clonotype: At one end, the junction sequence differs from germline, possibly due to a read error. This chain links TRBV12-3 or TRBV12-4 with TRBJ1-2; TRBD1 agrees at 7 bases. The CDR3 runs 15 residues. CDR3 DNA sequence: TGTGCCAGCAGCCAAGAGTCCAGGGGGGTTTATGGCTACGCCTTC. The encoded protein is CASSQESRGVYGYAF.

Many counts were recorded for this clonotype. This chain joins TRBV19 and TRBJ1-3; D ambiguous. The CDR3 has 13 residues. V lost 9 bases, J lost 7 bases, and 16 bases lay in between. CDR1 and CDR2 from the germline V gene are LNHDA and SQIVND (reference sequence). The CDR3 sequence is CASPSNLGNTIYF. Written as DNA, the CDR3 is TGTGCCAGCCCCTCAAATCTCGGGAACACCATATATTTT.